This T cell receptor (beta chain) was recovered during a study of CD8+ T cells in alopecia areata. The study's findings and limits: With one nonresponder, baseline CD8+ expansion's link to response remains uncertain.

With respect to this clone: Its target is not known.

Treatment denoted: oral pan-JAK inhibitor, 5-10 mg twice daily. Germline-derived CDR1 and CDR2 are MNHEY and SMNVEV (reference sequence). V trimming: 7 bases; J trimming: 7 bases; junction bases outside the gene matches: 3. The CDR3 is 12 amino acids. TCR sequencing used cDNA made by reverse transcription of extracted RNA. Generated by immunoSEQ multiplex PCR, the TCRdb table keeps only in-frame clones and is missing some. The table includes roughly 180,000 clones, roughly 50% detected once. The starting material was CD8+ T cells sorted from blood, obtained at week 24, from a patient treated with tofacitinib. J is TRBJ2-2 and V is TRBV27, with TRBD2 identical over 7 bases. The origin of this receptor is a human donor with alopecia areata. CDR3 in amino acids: CASTTGGGELFF. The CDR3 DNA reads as TGTGCCAGCACCACGGGAGGCGGGGAGCTGTTTTTT.